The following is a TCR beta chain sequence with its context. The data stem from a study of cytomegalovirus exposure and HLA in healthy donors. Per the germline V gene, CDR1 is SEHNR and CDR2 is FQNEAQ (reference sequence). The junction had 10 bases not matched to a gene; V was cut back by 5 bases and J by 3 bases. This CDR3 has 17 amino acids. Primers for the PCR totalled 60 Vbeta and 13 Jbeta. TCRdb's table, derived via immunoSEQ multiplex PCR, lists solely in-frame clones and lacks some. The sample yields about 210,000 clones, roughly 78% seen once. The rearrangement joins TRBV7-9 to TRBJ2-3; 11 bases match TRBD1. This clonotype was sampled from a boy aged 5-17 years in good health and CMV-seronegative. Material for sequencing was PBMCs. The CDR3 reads CASSPLPGTGGTDTQYF. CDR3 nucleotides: TGTGCCAGCAGCCCTCTCCCCGGGACAGGGGGGACAGATACGCAGTATTTT.